Listed here are 16 T cell receptor beta chains from one sample, sequenced in a study of blood T cells in healthy people across ages. A second 7 to 11 cycle PCR used barcoded and J-beta primers. One entry per CDR3 protein results from TCRdb running MiXCR on the 5' RACE reads. The sample has around 900,000 distinct CDR3 sequences; roughly half are singletons. The material sequenced was blood. These receptors were obtained from a woman in her sixties in good health.

This sequence joins TRBV29-1 and TRBJ2-1; 8 nucleotides agree with TRBD2. Germline CDR1 and CDR2: SQVTM and ANQGSEA. The length of the CDR3 is 15 residues. V shed 3 bases, J shed 7 bases, and the junction held 11 bases outside the gene matches. As DNA, the CDR3 is TGCAGCGTTGATCAGGCGGGACTAGTGGGTAATGAGCAGTTCTTC. Protein product: CSVDQAGLVGNEQFF.

The V gene is TRBV20-1, the J gene TRBJ2-1, with 7 positions matching TRBD1. Germline-derived CDR1 and CDR2 are DFQATT and SNEGSKA (reference sequence). The ends lost 6 bases at V and 0 bases at J; junction bases unmatched: 5. This CDR3 spans 14 amino acids. DNA of the CDR3: TGCAGTGCAGGCCGGGACAGCTCCTACAATGAGCAGTTCTTC. Translated, it gives CSAGRDSSYNEQFF.

The chain uses TRBV5-1 and TRBJ2-1, with D maybe TRBD2 (6 bases). With 4 bases removed from V and 7 bases from J, the gap between germline ends came to 15 bases. CDR1 and CDR2 (germline): SGHRS, YFSETQ. The CDR3 has 14 residues. The CDR3 DNA follows: TGCGCCAGCAGCGTTGGAGTAGCGGTAAATGAGCAGTTCTTC. Translated: CASSVGVAVNEQFF.

This rearrangement joins TRBV7-9 to TRBJ2-7; 7 bases fit TRBD1. Germline CDR1 is SEHNR and CDR2 is FQNEAQ (reference sequence). This CDR3 region has 15 residues. The trim removed 5 bases at V and 3 bases at J, leaving 10 bases unmatched. In DNA form, the CDR3 reads TGTGCCAGCAGCCGACCGACAGGGAAGAGCTACGAGCAGTACTTC. This translates into CASSRPTGKSYEQYF.

This clonotype was counted a few times. The genes are TRBV7-2 and TRBJ2-7, with 8 bases fitting TRBD1. V lost 3 bases and J lost 7; bases outside the gene matches: 14. The CDR3 runs 16 residues. Germline V lookup: CDR1 SGHTA, CDR2 FQGNSA. CDR3 nucleotide sequence: TGTGCCAGCAGCTTCATGGGGTCGGACAGGGTTAGGGAGCAGTACTTC. Amino acid sequence: CASSFMGSDRVREQYF.

This clonotype was found once. The CDR3 reads CSVRVGVNTGELFF. The CDR3 region has the DNA TGCAGCGTTCGGGTGGGGGTGAACACCGGGGAGCTGTTTTTT. The gene calls are TRBV29-1 and TRBJ2-2, with D possibly called TRBD1 or TRBD2 (5 bases each). Germline V gene data show CDR1 as SQVTM and CDR2 as ANQGSEA. With 5 bases removed from V and 1 base from J, the gap between germline ends came to 11 bases. This CDR3 comprises 14 residues.

The rearrangement uses TRBV19 and TRBJ2-5, with TRBD2 matching 9 bases. J lost 11 bases, V lost 7 bases, and 20 bases had no gene match. Germline V gene data show CDR1 as LNHDA and CDR2 as SQIVND (reference sequence). The CDR3 spans 16 residues. DNA of the CDR3: TGTGCCAGTACCTCCTCCGGGACTAGCCCAATAAATGAGCAGTACTTC. This translates into CASTSSGTSPINEQYF.

The chain uses TRBV27 and TRBJ2-7; TRBD2 aligns across 12 bases. The V gene end was trimmed by 8 bases and the J gene end by 6 bases; junction bases not matched to a gene: 26. CDR1 and CDR2 (germline): MNHEY, SMNVEV (reference sequence). CDR3 length: 20 amino acids. Written as DNA, the CDR3 is TGTGCCAGCGTGTCCCGTAGAGGACTAGCGGGAAGGCCCGGGGTTAGCGAGCAGTACTTC. It specifies CASVSRRGLAGRPGVSEQYF.

The chain has TRBV20-1 and TRBJ2-7, with 10 bases aligning to TRBD2. Trimming cost V 2 bases and J 2 bases; bases outside gene matches: 6. The CDR3 runs 15 residues. CDR1 and CDR2 from the germline V gene are DFQATT and SNEGSKA (reference sequence). The CDR3 sequence: CSARTTSGTAYEQYF. The CDR3 coding sequence is TGCAGTGCTAGAACAACTAGCGGGACCGCCTACGAGCAGTACTTC.

This rearrangement joins TRBV28 to TRBJ2-5, with 9 nucleotides matching TRBD2. From germline, CDR1 is MDHEN and CDR2 SYDVKM. This CDR3 region has 16 residues. The V segment lost 3 bases and the J segment 1 base; nucleotides outside the gene matches: 6. CDR3 DNA: TGTGCCAGCAGTTTCCCGCCTAGCGGGACCCAAGAGACCCAGTACTTC. Translation gives CASSFPPSGTQETQYF.

This clonotype has at least ten counts. The chain uses TRBV29-1 and TRBJ2-5; D gene unclear. V dropped 8 bases and J dropped 1 base, with 5 bases sitting between them. The length of the CDR3 is 10 residues. From germline, CDR1 is SQVTM and CDR2 ANQGSEA. The CDR3 nucleotides read TGCAGCTGTTCCCAAGAGACCCAGTACTTC. Protein sequence: CSCSQETQYF.

This clonotype is a singleton in its sample. The junction does not match germline at one end; this may be a read error. This CDR3 reads CASRGGWEQFF. The DNA for the CDR3 is TGTGCCAGCAGGGGGGGGTGGGAGCAGTTCTTT. The rearrangement joins TRBV6-5 to TRBJ2-1; TRBD2 matches at 7 bases. CDR1 MNHEY and CDR2 SVGAGI come from the germline V gene. This CDR3 has 11 amino acids.

This clonotype showed up just a few times. The chain is built from TRBV3-1 and TRBJ2-7; 9 bases match TRBD2. The CDR3 totals 15 residues. From germline, CDR1 is LGHDT and CDR2 YNNKEL (reference sequence). V lost 4 bases, J lost 2 bases, and 6 bases stayed unmatched. The CDR3 DNA reads TGTGCCAGCAGCCCCTCGCTAGCGGGAACCTACGAGCAGTACTTC. It specifies CASSPSLAGTYEQYF.

This clonotype has a handful of counts. V is TRBV7-9 and J is TRBJ2-4, with D possibly matching TRBD2 (5 bases). V was shortened by 1 base and J by 0 bases, with 13 bases between the two germline ends. The V gene's germline CDR1 is SEHNR and CDR2 FQNEAQ (reference sequence). The length of the CDR3 is 17 residues. DNA of the CDR3: TGTGCCAGCAGCTTAGGGAGCGGTACTCTAGCCAAAAACATTCAGTACTTC. This sequence encodes CASSLGSGTLAKNIQYF.

This clonotype was observed a handful of times. V usage is TRBV10-3 and J usage is TRBJ2-7, with 8 bases aligning to TRBD1. J lost 5 bases, V lost 4 bases, and 4 bases had no gene match. The germline V gene has CDR1 ENHRY and CDR2 SYGVKD. The CDR3 contains 13 residues. CDR3: CAISAGQGNEQYF. CDR3 bases: TGTGCCATCAGTGCCGGACAGGGTAACGAGCAGTACTTC.

This clonotype was detected once. This chain links TRBV4-1 with TRBJ2-2, with D hard to call. Germline V CDR1 and CDR2: MGHRA, YSYEKL. Trimming pared 1 base from V and 6 bases from J, leaving 9 bases between. The CDR3 is 14 residues long. CDR3 nucleotide sequence: TGCGCCAGCAGCCAAGCGAGACCCTCCGGGGAGCTGTTTTTT. It encodes CASSQARPSGELFF.